These 22 T cell receptor beta chains came from one sample sequenced in a study of metastatic and nonmetastatic thyroid tumors. None of the patients had undergone any treatment ahead of thyroid surgery. TCRdb re-called the PCR reads with MiXCR. The sample lists around 31,000 clones; 15% were seen once. Sequenced input: blood. The receptors were sampled from a male donor with papillary thyroid cancer or a benign thyroid nodule (not recorded which). Some clones in this sample may be carry-over from other donors' samples.

This clone was observed at least ten times. This chain uses TRBV20-1 with TRBJ1-1, with D perhaps TRBD1 (5 bases). Deletions cut 5 bases from V and 2 bases from J, with 15 bases between. CDR1 is DFQATT and CDR2 is SNEGSKA in the germline V gene (reference sequence). The CDR3 totals 14 residues. Written as DNA, the CDR3 is TGCAGTGCTGAAGAGACACAGGCCAACACTGAAGCTTTCTTT. This gives the protein CSAEETQANTEAFF.

The gene calls are TRBV9 and TRBJ1-1, with 7 bases identical to TRBD1. V dropped 3 bases and J dropped 1; count of bases not matched to a gene: 3. CDR3 length: 14 amino acids. Germline CDR1 is SGDLS and CDR2 is YYNGEE. CDR3 bases: TGTGCCAGCAGCGCGGGACAGCGGAACACTGAAGCTTTCTTT. Its translation: CASSAGQRNTEAFF.

This clone was found many times. A single base separates this from a much larger clone, so it may be a read error. The genes are TRBV6-5 and TRBJ1-2, with D perhaps TRBD1 (5 bases). CDR3 length equals 13 residues. The germline CDR1 and CDR2 sequences are MNHEY and SVGAGI. The CDR3 protein is CASSYSGERGYTF. The CDR3 region has the DNA TGTGCCAGCAGTTACTCGGGCGAAAGGGGCTATACCTTC.

In its sample, this clone was seen many times. The chain carries TRBV6-1 and TRBJ1-5; TRBD1 aligns across 9 bases. The germline gives CDR1 MNHNS, CDR2 SASEGT. The length of the CDR3 is 13 residues. The trim removed 6 bases at V and 7 bases at J, leaving 4 bases unmatched. CDR3 coding DNA: TGTGCCAGCAGCCGACAGGGGGACCAGCCCCAGCATTTT. It is translated as CASSRQGDQPQHF.

The sample holds many counts of this clone. This could be a read error, since a much larger clone is one nucleotide away. The gene calls are TRBV12-3 or TRBV12-4 and TRBJ2-1; 12 nucleotides match TRBD2. V lost 2 bases and J lost 9; bases outside the gene matches: 8. CDR3 size: 16 residues. The CDR3 DNA reads TGTGCCAGCAGTTTAAAGCTAGCGGGAGGGCCTTGTGAGCAGTTCTTC. Residues: CASSLKLAGGPCEQFF.

Ten or more counts support this clone. CDR3 in DNA: TGTGCCTGGAGCCGTCAGGGCAACAATGAGCAGTTCTTC. Its translation is CAWSRQGNNEQFF. This sequence joins TRBV30 and TRBJ2-1, with TRBD1 as a possible D gene (5 bases). The length of the CDR3 is 13 residues. The germline V and J ends were trimmed by 3 bases and 5 bases, with 11 bases remaining between them. CDR1 and CDR2 from the germline V gene are GTSNPN and SVGIG (reference sequence).

This clone was observed a few times. A much bigger clone sits one base away, suggesting this may be a read error. The chain carries TRBV5-5 and TRBJ2-7; a weak D match, TRBD2 (5 bases). Germline assignment: CDR1 SGHKS and CDR2 YYEKEE (reference sequence). Deletions cut 1 base from V and 5 bases from J, with 19 bases between. This CDR3 has 16 amino acids. CDR3 protein: CASSLLPGYGDDEQYF. The CDR3 DNA follows: TGTGCCAGCAGCTTGCTCCCGGGGTACGGAGACGACGAGCAGTACTTC.

In the case of this clone: A much larger clone lies one base from this, so it may be a read error. The genes are TRBV5-5 and TRBJ2-5; no reliable D call. Germline CDR1 is SGHKS and CDR2 is YYEKEE (reference sequence). Trimming left V 0 bases short and J 5 bases short, with 2 bases between. The CDR3 is 11 amino acids. This CDR3 is CASSLVETQYF. Here the CDR3 DNA reads TGTGCCAGCAGCTTGGTGGAGACCCAGTACTTC.

On this clone itself: This may arise from a read error, as a much more abundant clone is one base away. Distinct nucleotide sequences in the sample also encode this CDR3. The gene calls are TRBV29-1 and TRBJ2-3; 7 positions match TRBD1. The CDR3 is 13 amino acids. The V gene's germline CDR1 is SQVTM and CDR2 ANQGSEA. The ends lost 2 bases at V and 6 bases at J; junction bases unmatched: 5. CDR3 nucleotide sequence: TGCAGCGTTGAACAGGGGGACGGTGATACGCAGTATTTT. Translation gives CSVEQGDGDTQYF.

A few counts support this clone. The V call is TRBV6-2 or TRBV6-3, the J call TRBJ2-1; a possible D gene is TRBD2 (6 bases). The CDR3 has 15 residues. V dropped 6 bases and J dropped 7 bases, with 19 bases sitting between them. Germline CDR1 is MNHEY and CDR2 is SVGEGT. CDR3 sequence (DNA): TGTGCCAGCAGCCCTGGGTCGGGAGAGAGTAATGAGCAGTTCTTC. Its translation is CASSPGSGESNEQFF.

This clone has a count of ten or more. The V gene is TRBV18, the J gene TRBJ2-5; 7 bases agree with TRBD2. This CDR3 has 16 amino acids. Trimming cost V 0 bases and J 5 bases; bases outside gene matches: 9. Germline-derived CDR1 and CDR2 are KGHSH and LQKENI. CDR3 amino acids: CASSPPSGGSGETQYF. CDR3 nucleotide sequence: TGTGCCAGCTCACCACCTTCGGGAGGATCGGGGGAGACCCAGTACTTC.

Ten or more counts support this clone. This chain joins TRBV2 and TRBJ2-1, with a possible D match to TRBD2 (6 bases). Trimming stripped 4 bases from V and 6 bases from J, with 10 bases between. The germline CDR1 and CDR2 sequences are SNHLY and FYNNEI. CDR3 size: 13 residues. CDR3 loop: CASSVERANEQFF. CDR3 nucleotides: TGTGCCAGCAGTGTCGAGCGGGCCAATGAGCAGTTCTTC.

This clone was seen repeatedly, ten times or more. This CDR3 fails to terminate in the conserved phenylalanine or tryptophan, so it likely reflects a read error. This rearrangement joins TRBV11-1 to TRBJ2-1, with 9 nucleotides matching TRBD2. This CDR3 is built from 16 residues. V lost 4 bases, J lost 9 bases, and 13 bases stayed unmatched. Germline CDR1 and CDR2: SGHAT and FQDESV (reference sequence). The CDR3 loop reads CASSSRGGSGSFEQFS. CDR3 DNA: TGTGCCAGCAGCTCCAGAGGGGGTAGCGGGAGTTTTGAGCAGTTCTCC.

As to this clone: Its ends do not fully match the called genes, so a read error is possible. The chain has TRBV18 and TRBJ2-3, with unresolved D. This CDR3 is 16 amino acids long. The germline gives CDR1 KGHSH, CDR2 LQKENI. The CDR3 sequence: CASRITVGPNTDKQYF. The CDR3 DNA is TGTGCCAGCCGAATCACAGTGGGCCCCAACACAGATAAGCAGTATTTT. The whole variable domain, filled in from reference TRBV18 and TRBJ2-3, reads NAGVMQNPRHLVRRRGQEARLRCSPMKGHSHVYWYRQLPEEGLKFMVYLQKENIIDESGMPKERFSAEFPKEGPSILRIQQVVRGDSAAYFCASRITVGPNTDKQYFGPGTRLTVL.

This clone was counted ten times or more. The chain uses TRBV28 and TRBJ2-1, with 9 bases identical to TRBD1. Germline trimming cut 2 bases from V and 7 bases from J; bases unmatched to any gene: 6. This CDR3 spans 15 amino acids. Germline CDR1 and CDR2: MDHEN and SYDVKM. In DNA, the CDR3 is TGTGCCAGCAGTTTACGGGACAGGGTGAGGAATGAGCAGTTCTTC. It encodes CASSLRDRVRNEQFF. Using reference TRBV28 and TRBJ2-1 for the parts outside the CDR3, the full variable domain is DVKVTQSSRYLVKRTGEKVFLECVQDMDHENMFWYRQDPGLGLRLIYFSYDVKMKEKGDIPEGYSVSREKKERFSLILESASTNQTSMYLCASSLRDRVRNEQFFGPGTRLTVL.

This clone was counted at least ten times. The chain employs TRBV7-9 and TRBJ2-7; D possibly corresponds to TRBD1 (6 bases). Trimming took off 8 bases at V and 3 bases at J, with 8 bases between the two ends. The CDR3 is made up of 11 amino acids. Germline assignment: CDR1 SEHNR and CDR2 FQNEAQ (reference sequence). This CDR3 is CASRRGYEQYF. The CDR3, as DNA: TGTGCCAGCCGCAGGGGCTACGAGCAGTACTTC.

Ten or more counts support this clone. The rearrangement joins TRBV6-5 to TRBJ2-7; 7 positions match TRBD2. The CDR3 runs to 16 residues. After removal of 0 bases from V and 6 bases from J, the junction contained 11 bases not matched to a gene. The germline CDR1 and CDR2 sequences are MNHEY and SVGAGI. The CDR3 region is CASSYSSSGGEREQYF. DNA of the CDR3: TGTGCCAGCAGTTACTCGTCTAGCGGAGGCGAGCGCGAGCAGTACTTC.

This clone has at least ten counts. The V gene is TRBV12-3 or TRBV12-4, the J gene TRBJ2-6, with a tentative D call TRBD2 (6 bases). Trimming removed 7 bases from V and 1 base from J, with 8 bases in between. CDR3 size: 14 residues. The CDR3: CASKGTSGANVLTF. CDR3 nucleotide sequence: TGTGCCAGCAAAGGGACTTCTGGGGCCAACGTCCTGACTTTC.

The sample holds many counts of this clone. The rearrangement uses TRBV20-1 and TRBJ2-1; D call uncertain. The germline V gene encodes CDR1 DFQATT and CDR2 SNEGSKA (reference sequence). The CDR3 runs to 15 residues. V lost 0 bases and J lost 5, with 14 bases in between. The CDR3 region has the DNA TGCAGTGCTAGAGATGTATCCGGAGAGGACAATGAGCAGTTCTTC. This encodes CSARDVSGEDNEQFF.

This clone was counted at least ten times. The V call is TRBV10-3, the J call TRBJ1-6; perhaps TRBD1 as D (5 bases). The CDR3 covers 14 residues. Per the germline V gene, CDR1 is ENHRY and CDR2 is SYGVKD. Trimming removed 4 bases at V and 7 bases at J, with 11 bases between. The CDR3 reads CAISVRTQNSPLHF. The CDR3 DNA reads TGTGCCATCAGTGTTAGGACACAGAATTCACCCCTCCACTTT.

In this sample, this clone turned up many times. The J gene is TRBJ1-2, the V gene TRBV7-3; possible D gene TRBD1, 6 bases. V lost 5 bases to trimming and J lost 7 bases, with 17 bases between them. Germline V gene lookup returns CDR1 SGHTA and CDR2 FQGTGA. The CDR3 has 14 amino acids. This chain's CDR3 is CASSPRGGAGGYTF. In DNA, the CDR3 is TGTGCCAGCAGCCCGAGGGGGGGGGCGGGTGGCTACACCTTC.

In its sample, this clone was seen many times. V and J are TRBV30 and TRBJ1-3; D call uncertain. CDR3 length: 14 residues. Trimming shortened V by 0 bases and J by 1 base, and 7 bases separated the two germline ends. In germline, CDR1 is GTSNPN, CDR2 SVGIG (reference sequence). In DNA form, the CDR3 reads TGTGCCTGGAGTGTAAAGAGTTCTGGAAACACCATATATTTT. Protein sequence: CAWSVKSSGNTIYF.